This T cell receptor beta chain was documented in a study of CD4 and CD8 cells across lung adenocarcinoma regions. TCRdb used MiXCR to reprocess the PCR reads, holding one entry per CDR3 protein. The sample lists about 25,000 distinct CDR3 sequences, approximately 51% occurring once. This CDR3 has 17 amino acids. The germline V gene has CDR1 MNHEY and CDR2 SMNVEV (reference sequence). The patients had localized lung adenocarcinoma, a non-small cell subtype. This receptor was identified in a male donor with lung adenocarcinoma. The CD4 and CD8 labels of this study may be unreliable. The chain recombines TRBV27 with TRBJ2-1, with TRBD2 matching over 9 bases. TRBJ2-5 matches the DNA end more closely, so the J call is doubtful. Specimen: CD8+ T cells from the center of a lung tumor. The CDR3 reads CASSTIDRVGAGGAQYF. The CDR3 DNA sequence: TGTGCCAGCAGCACAATTGACAGGGTTGGGGCGGGGGGGGCCCAGTACTTC.